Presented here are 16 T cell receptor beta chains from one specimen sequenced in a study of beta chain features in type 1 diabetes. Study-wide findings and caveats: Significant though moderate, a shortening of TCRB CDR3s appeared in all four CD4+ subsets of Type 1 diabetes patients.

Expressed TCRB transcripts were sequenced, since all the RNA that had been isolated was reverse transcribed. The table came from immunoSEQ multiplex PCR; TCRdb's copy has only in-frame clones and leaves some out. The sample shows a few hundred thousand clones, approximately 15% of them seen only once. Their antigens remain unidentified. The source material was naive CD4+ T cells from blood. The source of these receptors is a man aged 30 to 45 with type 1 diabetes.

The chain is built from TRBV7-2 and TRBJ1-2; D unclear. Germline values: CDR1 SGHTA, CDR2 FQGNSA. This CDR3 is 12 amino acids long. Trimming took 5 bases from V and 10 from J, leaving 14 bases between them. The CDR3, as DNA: TGTGCCAGCAGCCCCGAGGTCAGAATCTACACCTTC. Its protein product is CASSPEVRIYTF.

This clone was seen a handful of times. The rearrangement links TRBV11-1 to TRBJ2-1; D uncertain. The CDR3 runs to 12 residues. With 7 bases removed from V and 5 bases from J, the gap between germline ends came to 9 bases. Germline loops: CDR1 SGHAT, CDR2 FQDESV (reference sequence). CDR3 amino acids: CASTGWDNEQFF. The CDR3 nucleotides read TGTGCCAGCACCGGGTGGGACAATGAGCAGTTCTTC. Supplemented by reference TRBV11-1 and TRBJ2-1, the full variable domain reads EAEVAQSPRYKITEKSQAVAFWCDPISGHATLYWYRQILGQGPELLVQFQDESVVDDSQLPKDRFSAERLKGVDSTLKIQPAELGDSAMYLCASTGWDNEQFFGPGTRLTVL.

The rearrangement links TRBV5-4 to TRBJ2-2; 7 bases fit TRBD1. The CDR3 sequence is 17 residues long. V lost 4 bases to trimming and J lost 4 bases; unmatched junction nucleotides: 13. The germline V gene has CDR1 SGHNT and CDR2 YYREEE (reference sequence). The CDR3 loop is CASSPDRGGVSTGELFF. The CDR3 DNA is TGTGCCAGCAGCCCGGATCGAGGGGGCGTGAGCACCGGGGAGCTGTTTTTT.

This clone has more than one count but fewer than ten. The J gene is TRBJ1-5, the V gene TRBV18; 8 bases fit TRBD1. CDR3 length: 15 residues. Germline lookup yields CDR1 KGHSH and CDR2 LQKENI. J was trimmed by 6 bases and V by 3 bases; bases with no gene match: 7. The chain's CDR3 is CASSPTGAQGQPQHF. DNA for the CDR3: TGTGCCAGCTCACCGACAGGGGCCCAGGGTCAGCCCCAGCATTTT.

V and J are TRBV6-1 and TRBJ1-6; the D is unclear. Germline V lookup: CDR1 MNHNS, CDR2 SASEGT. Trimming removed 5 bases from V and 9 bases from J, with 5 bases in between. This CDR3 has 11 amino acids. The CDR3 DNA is TGTGCCAGCAGTCCCAGTTCACCCCTCCACTTT. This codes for CASSPSSPLHF.

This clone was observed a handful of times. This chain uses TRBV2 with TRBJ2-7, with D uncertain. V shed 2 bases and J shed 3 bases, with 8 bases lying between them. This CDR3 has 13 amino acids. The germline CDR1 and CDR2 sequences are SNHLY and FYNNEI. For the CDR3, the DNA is TGTGCCAGCAGTGAACAGGCGAACTACGAGCAGTACTTC. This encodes CASSEQANYEQYF.

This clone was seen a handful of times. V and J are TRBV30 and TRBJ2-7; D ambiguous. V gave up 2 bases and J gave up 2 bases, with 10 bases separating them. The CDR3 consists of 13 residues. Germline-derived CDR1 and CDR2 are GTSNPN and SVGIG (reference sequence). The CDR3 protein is CAWSSGVAYEQYF. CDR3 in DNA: TGTGCCTGGAGTTCAGGCGTCGCCTACGAGCAGTACTTC.

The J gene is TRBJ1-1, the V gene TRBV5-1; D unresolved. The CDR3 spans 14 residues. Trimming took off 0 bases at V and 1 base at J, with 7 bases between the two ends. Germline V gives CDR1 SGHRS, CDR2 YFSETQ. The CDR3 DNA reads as TGCGCCAGCAGCTTGGTAGGAGAGAACACTGAAGCTTTCTTT. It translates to CASSLVGENTEAFF.

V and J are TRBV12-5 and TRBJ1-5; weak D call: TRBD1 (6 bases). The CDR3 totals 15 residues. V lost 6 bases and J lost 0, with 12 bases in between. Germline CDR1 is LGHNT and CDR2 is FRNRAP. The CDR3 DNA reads TGTGCTAGTGGGCCAGGGACACCTAGCAATCAGCCCCAGCATTTT. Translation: CASGPGTPSNQPQHF.

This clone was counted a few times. The CDR3 sequence: CASSVLAGGPDTQYF. CDR3 nucleotide sequence: TGTGCCAGTAGTGTCCTAGCGGGGGGCCCAGATACGCAGTATTTT. The chain carries TRBV19 and TRBJ2-3; 11 bases are shared with TRBD2. Germline loops: CDR1 LNHDA, CDR2 SQIVND (reference sequence). The CDR3 extends over 15 amino acids. V lost 5 bases to trimming and J lost 4 bases; unmatched junction nucleotides: 5.

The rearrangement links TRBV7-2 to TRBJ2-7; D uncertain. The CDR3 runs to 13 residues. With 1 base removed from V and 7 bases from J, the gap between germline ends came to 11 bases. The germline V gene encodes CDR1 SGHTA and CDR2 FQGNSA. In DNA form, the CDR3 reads TGTGCCAGCAGCTTAGAAGAGCCGCGGGAGCAGTACTTC. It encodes CASSLEEPREQYF.

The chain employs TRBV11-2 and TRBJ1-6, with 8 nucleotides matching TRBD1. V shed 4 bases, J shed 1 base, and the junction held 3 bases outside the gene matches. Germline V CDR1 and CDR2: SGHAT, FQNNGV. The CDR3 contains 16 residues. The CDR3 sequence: CASSSYRGSYNSPLHF. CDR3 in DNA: TGTGCCAGCAGCTCTTACAGGGGGTCCTATAATTCACCCCTCCACTTT. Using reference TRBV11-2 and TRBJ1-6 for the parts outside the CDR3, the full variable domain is EAGVAQSPRYKIIEKRQSVAFWCNPISGHATLYWYQQILGQGPKLLIQFQNNGVVDDSQLPKDRFSAERLKGVDSTLKIQPAKLEDSAVYLCASSSYRGSYNSPLHFGNGTRLTVT.

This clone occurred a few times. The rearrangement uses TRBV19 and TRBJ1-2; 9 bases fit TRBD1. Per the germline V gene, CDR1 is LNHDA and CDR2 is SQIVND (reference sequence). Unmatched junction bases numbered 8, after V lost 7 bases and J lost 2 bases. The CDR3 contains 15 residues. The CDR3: CASMLQGALNYGYTF. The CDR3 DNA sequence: TGTGCCAGTATGTTACAGGGGGCCCTCAACTATGGCTACACCTTC.

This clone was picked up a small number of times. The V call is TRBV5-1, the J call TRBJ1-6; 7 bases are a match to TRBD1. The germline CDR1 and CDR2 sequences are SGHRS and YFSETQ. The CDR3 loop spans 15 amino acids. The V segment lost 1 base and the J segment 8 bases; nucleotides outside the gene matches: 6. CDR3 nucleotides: TGCGCCAGCAGCTTGCCGACAGGGTTGGATTCACCCCTCCACTTT. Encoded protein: CASSLPTGLDSPLHF.

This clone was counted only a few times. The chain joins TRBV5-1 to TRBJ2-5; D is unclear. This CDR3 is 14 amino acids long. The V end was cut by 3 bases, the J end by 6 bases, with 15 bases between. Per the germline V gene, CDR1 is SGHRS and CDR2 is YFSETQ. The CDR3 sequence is CASSSKTGPKTQYF. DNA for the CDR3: TGCGCCAGCAGCTCAAAGACTGGCCCCAAGACCCAGTACTTC.

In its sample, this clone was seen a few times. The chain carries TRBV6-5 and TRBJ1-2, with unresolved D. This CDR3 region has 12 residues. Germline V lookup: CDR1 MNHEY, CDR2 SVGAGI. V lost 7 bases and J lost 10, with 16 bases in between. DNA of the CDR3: TGTGCCAGCAAGTCCACAAACAGTTACTACACCTTC. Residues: CASKSTNSYYTF.